These T cell receptor beta chains were read from a single sample in a study of blood T cell repertoires in COVID-19. Produced via immunoSEQ multiplex PCR; TCRdb's table is partial and in-frame only. The profile shows around 42,000 clones, 70% to 90% of them singletons. Specimen: peripheral blood. These receptor sequences come from a human donor in a cohort sampled during active COVID-19. The CDR3 runs from the conserved cysteine through the conserved F or W. The D gene is left open where the match is weak. Some rows have no size entry. The others give once, few or many, or a class for an expanded clone.

CDR3 protein	CDR3 DNA	V gene	J gene	clone size	D gene
CASSAIGDMNTEAFF	TGTGCCAGCAGCGCCATTGGAGATATGAACACTGAAGCTTTCTTT	TRBV9	TRBJ1-1	-	-
CASSLSWTSGSGEQFF	TGTGCCAGCAGCTTGAGTTGGACTAGCGGTAGCGGTGAGCAGTTCTTC	TRBV5-6	TRBJ2-1	-	TRBD2
CASSFLGELFF	TGTGCCAGCAGCTTTCTAGGGGAGCTGTTTTTT	TRBV7-9	TRBJ2-2	-	-
CASSGQGNSNQPQHF	TGTGCCAGCAGTGGGCAGGGAAATAGCAATCAGCCCCAGCATTTT	TRBV2	TRBJ1-5	-	-
CASSPMAGGTDTQYF	TGTGCCAGCAGCCCGATGGCGGGGGGCACAGATACGCAGTATTTT	TRBV7-2	TRBJ2-3	-	TRBD2
CASSPGTGGAYEQYF	TGTGCCAGCTCACCCGGGACAGGGGGCGCTTACGAGCAGTACTTC	TRBV18	TRBJ2-7	-	TRBD1
CASSLGQGVTEAFF	TGCGCCAGCAGCCTGGGACAGGGAGTAACTGAAGCTTTCTTT	TRBV5-1	TRBJ1-1	-	TRBD1
CATTAQGAIGTEAFF	TGTGCCACCACGGCGCAGGGGGCGATAGGCACTGAAGCTTTCTTT	TRBV7-9	TRBJ1-1	once	TRBD1
CAWSRPRTEAFF	TGTGCCTGGAGCCGACCGAGGACTGAAGCTTTCTTT	TRBV30	TRBJ1-1	-	-
CASSHRGGNTEAFF	TGTGCCAGCAGTCATCGGGGGGGGAACACTGAAGCTTTCTTT	TRBV6-5	TRBJ1-1	once	-
CASSLRRGNTEAFF	TGTGCCAGCAGCTTGAGGAGGGGGAACACTGAAGCTTTCTTT	TRBV5-5	TRBJ1-1	-	-
CASSEQSPGLSEQYF	TGTGCCAGCAGTGAACAAAGCCCTGGGCTCTCCGAGCAGTACTTC	TRBV6-1	TRBJ2-7	-	-
CSASIRQMNTEAFF	TGCAGTGCTAGTATTCGACAGATGAACACTGAAGCTTTCTTT	TRBV20-1	TRBJ1-1	once	-
CASGGQVSTDTQYF	TGTGCCAGTGGGGGACAGGTGAGCACAGATACGCAGTATTTT	TRBV19	TRBJ2-3	-	TRBD1
CASRTDLISNQPQHF	TGTGCCAGCAGGACAGACCTGATTAGCAATCAGCCCCAGCATTTT	TRBV6-5	TRBJ1-5	-	-
CASSAGGTTNEKLFF	TGTGCCAGCAGCGCCGGGGGTACAACTAATGAAAAACTGTTTTTT	TRBV2	TRBJ1-4	-	-
CASSLGQITGELFF	TGTGCCAGCAGCTTGGGACAGATCACCGGGGAGCTGTTTTTT	TRBV7-6	TRBJ2-2	-	TRBD1
CASSLASRNTGELFF	TGTGCCAGCAGCTTAGCCTCCCGGAACACCGGGGAGCTGTTTTTT	TRBV7-6	TRBJ2-2	-	-
CASSLPSGGSYNEQFF	TGTGCCAGCAGCTTACCTAGCGGGGGTTCCTACAATGAGCAGTTCTTC	TRBV11-2	TRBJ2-1	few	TRBD2
CASSLVSGQQFF	TGTGCCAGCAGTTTAGTAAGCGGCCAGCAGTTCTTC	TRBV12-3/TRBV12-4	TRBJ2-1	once	-
CASSSPTGGPNYGYTF	TGTGCCAGCAGCAGCCCGACAGGGGGTCCTAACTATGGCTACACCTTC	TRBV14	TRBJ1-2	-	TRBD1
CASSPRDRDGEQYF	TGTGCCAGCTCACCGCGGGACAGGGACGGCGAGCAGTACTTC	TRBV18	TRBJ2-7	-	TRBD1
CASSPPWTAQETQYF	TGTGCCAGCAGCCCTCCCTGGACAGCCCAAGAGACCCAGTACTTC	TRBV11-2	TRBJ2-5	-	-
CASREPSGGGPGANVLTF	TGTGCCAGTCGGGAACCTAGCGGGGGGGGCCCCGGGGCCAACGTCCTGACTTTC	TRBV2	TRBJ2-6	-	TRBD2
CASSQRPSSGNTIYF	TGTGCCAGCAGCCAGAGACCTAGCTCTGGAAACACCATATATTTT	TRBV3-1/TRBV3-2	TRBJ1-3	-	-
CATSDFSGQGRNNGELFF	TGTGCCACCAGTGATTTTAGTGGACAGGGAAGGAATAACGGGGAGCTGTTTTTT	TRBV24-1	TRBJ2-2	-	TRBD1
CASSQGPLANYGYTF	TGTGCCAGCAGCCAAGGTCCCCTAGCTAACTATGGCTACACCTTC	TRBV14	TRBJ1-2	-	-
CASSEHRGTGNTIYF	TGTGCCAGCAGTGAACACAGGGGGACTGGAAACACCATATATTTT	TRBV6-1	TRBJ1-3	-	TRBD1
CASSLPLASTDTQYF	TGCGCCAGCAGCTTGCCACTAGCGAGCACAGATACGCAGTATTTT	TRBV5-1	TRBJ2-3	-	TRBD2
CASSILFRLAGTQLGSYNEQFF	TGTGCCAGTAGTATACTGTTCCGGCTAGCGGGTACCCAGCTCGGCTCCTACAATGAGCAGTTCTTC	TRBV19	TRBJ2-1	-	TRBD2
CASSYGLTGGYTF	TGTGCCAGCAGTTACGGTCTGACGGGGGGCTACACCTTC	TRBV6-5	TRBJ1-2	-	-
CATPTSGGVGETQYF	TGCGCCACCCCGACTAGCGGGGGGGTCGGAGAGACCCAGTACTTC	TRBV10-1	TRBJ2-5	-	TRBD2
CASSSGIGAQYF	TGTGCCAGCAGCTCGGGCATCGGGGCCCAGTACTTC	TRBV7-2	TRBJ2-5	-	-
CASNGGRAGELFF	TGTGCCAGCAACGGGGGTAGGGCCGGGGAGCTGTTTTTT	TRBV12-3/TRBV12-4	TRBJ2-2	few	-
CASSQGSGSGYTF	TGTGCCAGCAGCCAAGGCAGCGGAAGCGGCTACACCTTC	TRBV3-1/TRBV3-2	TRBJ1-2	-	-
CASSFDTGHGYTF	TGTGCCAGCAGCTTCGACACAGGGCATGGCTACACCTTC	TRBV7-9	TRBJ1-2	-	-